This T cell receptor (beta chain) derives from a study of PD-L1 blockade in urothelial cancer. Study context: Starting in about 2014, patients were given atezolizumab (1,200 mg intravenously every 3 weeks). At 3 weeks after treatment start (second dose) and again at 6 weeks, blood was analyzed. Most of the 29 patients were men who had bladder-origin urothelial cancer. Whole-study results and caveats: The study found that durable-benefit patients expanded tumor-associated blood clones more at 3 weeks.

The CDR3 totals 15 residues. Trimming stripped 2 bases from V and 6 bases from J, with 15 bases between. Germline CDR1 and CDR2: MNHNY and SVGAGI (reference sequence). Worth noting for this clone: Its antigen is currently unknown.

Assay: immunoSEQ multiplex PCR; the TCRdb copy retains only in-frame clones and omits some. The data hold tens of thousands of clones, with roughly 88% observed a single time. This chain connects TRBV6-6 to TRBJ2-3; D unresolved. The sequence was collected from a man in his fifties or sixties with urothelial cancer. The specimen was PBMCs, collected around atezolizumab (anti-PD-L1) treatment. The CDR3 region is CASSYGSWASDTQYF. CDR3 sequence (DNA): TGTGCCAGCAGTTACGGTTCATGGGCCTCCGATACGCAGTATTTT.